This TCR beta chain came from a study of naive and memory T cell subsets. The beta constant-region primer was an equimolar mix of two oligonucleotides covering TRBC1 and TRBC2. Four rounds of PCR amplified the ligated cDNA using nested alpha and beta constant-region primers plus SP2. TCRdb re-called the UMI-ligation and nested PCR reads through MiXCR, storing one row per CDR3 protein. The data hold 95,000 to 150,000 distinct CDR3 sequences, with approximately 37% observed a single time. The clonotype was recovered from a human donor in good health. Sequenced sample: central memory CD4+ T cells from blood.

The CDR3, as DNA: TGTGCCAGCAGCCGGACTAGCGGGAGTTGGTACGAGCAGTACTTC. This codes for CASSRTSGSWYEQYF. The chain combines TRBV7-2 with TRBJ2-7, with 13 bases aligning to TRBD2. The J segment lost 4 bases and the V segment lost 5 bases, leaving 5 bases of the junction unmatched. Per germline, CDR1 SGHTA and CDR2 FQGNSA. The CDR3 runs to 15 residues.